A single sample is the source of the 21 T cell receptor beta chains below, sequenced in a study of blood T cells in healthy people across ages. Alongside a J-beta primer mix, a sample-barcoded 5' primer served in a second PCR lasting about 7 to 12 cycles. One entry per CDR3 protein results from TCRdb running MiXCR on the 5' RACE reads. The top ten clones hold roughly 17% of a sample with 870,000 or so distinct CDR3 sequences, about 28% of them seen once. Sequencing was carried out using blood. These receptors were collected from a woman older than 75 in good health.

Details on this clonotype: A read error may be the cause here, since a much bigger clone is one base away. V and J are TRBV10-2 and TRBJ2-5; 10 bases match TRBD2. This CDR3 is 15 amino acids long. The germline CDR1 and CDR2 sequences are WSHSY and SAAADI. V was clipped by 5 bases and J by 2 bases; unmatched bases: 5. CDR3 sequence reads: CASSFSGGMQETQYF. Here the CDR3 DNA reads TGCGCCAGCAGTTTTAGCGGGGGGATGCAAGAGACCCAGTACTTC.

This clonotype was seen repeatedly, ten times or more. The genes are TRBV3-1 and TRBJ1-2; D perhaps matches TRBD1 (6 bases). The CDR3 runs to 15 residues. Germline loops: CDR1 LGHDT, CDR2 YNNKEL (reference sequence). V lost 0 bases and J 5 bases, leaving 13 bases between the germline ends. The CDR3 DNA reads TGTGCCAGCAGCCAAGATTGGAGGGGGGAGTATGGCTACACCTTC. Translation gives CASSQDWRGEYGYTF.

Remarks on this clonotype: This may arise from a read error, as a much more abundant clone is one base away. The chain links TRBV9 to TRBJ2-1, with TRBD2 identical over 9 bases. The CDR3 is 17 residues long. Germline V gene sequence: CDR1 SGDLS, CDR2 YYNGEE. V shed 2 bases and J 9 bases; nucleotides not matched to a gene: 15. The CDR3 bases are TGTGCCAGCAGCGTTCTGGGGTTGCGGGGGGGCCAGGGTGAGCAGTTCTTC. Encoded protein: CASSVLGLRGGQGEQFF.

The table lists this clonotype with many counts. This rearrangement joins TRBV10-3 to TRBJ1-5, with D perhaps matching TRBD1 (5 bases). The CDR3 runs 17 residues. The V gene lost 0 bases and the J gene lost 0 bases, with 12 bases spanning the gap. The V gene's germline CDR1 is ENHRY and CDR2 SYGVKD. CDR3 sequence reads: CAISESGAKGSNQPQHF. CDR3 sequence (DNA): TGTGCCATCAGTGAGTCCGGGGCCAAAGGTAGCAATCAGCCCCAGCATTTT.

This clonotype was recorded at least ten times. This chain connects TRBV29-1 to TRBJ2-3, with TRBD2 identical over 8 bases. The ends lost 6 bases at V and 0 bases at J; junction bases unmatched: 8. The CDR3 is made up of 15 amino acids. Germline V lookup: CDR1 SQVTM, CDR2 ANQGSEA. CDR3 amino acids: CSVPRAGASTDTQYF. The CDR3 bases are TGCAGCGTACCCAGAGCGGGGGCAAGCACAGATACGCAGTATTTT.

This clonotype was detected only a few times. The chain uses TRBV7-9 and TRBJ1-6; 7 positions agree with TRBD1. Unmatched junction bases numbered 7, after V lost 5 bases and J lost 6 bases. This CDR3 is built from 15 residues. The V gene's germline CDR1 is SEHNR and CDR2 FQNEAQ (reference sequence). The CDR3 coding sequence is TGTGCCAGCAGCCGACTGACAGGGATTAATTCACCCCTCCACTTT. Residues: CASSRLTGINSPLHF.

This rearrangement joins TRBV6-1 to TRBJ2-2; D unclear. Per the germline V gene, CDR1 is MNHNS and CDR2 is SASEGT. CDR3 size: 15 residues. V was shortened by 8 bases and J by 6 bases, with 19 bases between the two germline ends. This chain's CDR3 is CASSPWHLFAGELFF. The CDR3 DNA follows: TGTGCCAGCTCCCCCTGGCATCTCTTTGCCGGGGAGCTGTTTTTT.

About this clonotype itself: This could be a read error, since a much larger clone is one nucleotide away. V gene TRBV7-8 combines with J gene TRBJ2-1; 8 bases line up with TRBD1. Losses at the gene ends were 5 bases for V and 10 bases for J; bases not matched to a gene: 10. This CDR3 spans 14 amino acids. CDR1 and CDR2 (germline): SGHVS, FQNEAQ. The CDR3 here is CASSPRTGRGEQFF. As DNA, the CDR3 is TGTGCCAGCAGCCCCAGGACAGGGCGGGGCGAGCAGTTCTTC.

This clonotype has more than one count but fewer than ten. A junction boundary mismatches the germline segment, possibly from a read error. V gene TRBV11-1 combines with J gene TRBJ1-5; the D is unclear. CDR3 length: 14 amino acids. CDR1 and CDR2 from the germline V gene are SGHAT and FQDESV (reference sequence). CDR3 amino acids: CANSKEDGNQPQHF. The CDR3 region has the DNA TGTGCCAACAGCAAAGAGGACGGTAATCAGCCCCAGCATTTT.

The chain employs TRBV24-1 and TRBJ2-7, with TRBD2 as a possible D gene (5 bases). Germline CDR1 reads KGHDR; CDR2 reads SFDVKD. V dropped 4 bases and J dropped 7 bases, with 13 bases sitting between them. The CDR3 is 13 amino acids. The CDR3 is CATSDGVVGEQYF. The CDR3 nucleotides read TGTGCCACCAGTGACGGGGTGGTCGGGGAGCAGTACTTC.

The chain carries TRBV7-9 and TRBJ2-1, with a weak D call TRBD2 (5 bases). V lost 4 bases and J 7 bases, leaving 14 bases between the germline ends. Germline V gene sequence: CDR1 SEHNR, CDR2 FQNEAQ (reference sequence). The CDR3 has 14 amino acids. This CDR3 reads CASSSGSGKNEQFF. In DNA form, the CDR3 reads TGTGCCAGCAGCTCGGGGTCGGGGAAGAATGAGCAGTTCTTC.

This chain links TRBV11-2 with TRBJ2-7; weak D call: TRBD1 (6 bases). The CDR3 runs 15 residues. Trimming left V 5 bases short and J 3 bases short, with 17 bases between. The germline gives CDR1 SGHAT, CDR2 FQNNGV. The CDR3 loop reads CASSPGAGRGYEQYF. The DNA for the CDR3 is TGTGCCAGCAGCCCCGGTGCGGGCAGGGGCTACGAGCAGTACTTC. Drawing the rest from reference TRBV11-2 and TRBJ2-7, the complete variable domain is EAGVAQSPRYKIIEKRQSVAFWCNPISGHATLYWYQQILGQGPKLLIQFQNNGVVDDSQLPKDRFSAERLKGVDSTLKIQPAKLEDSAVYLCASSPGAGRGYEQYFGPGTRLTVT.

This clonotype was detected a few times. V is TRBV20-1 and J is TRBJ2-3, with 14 bases matching TRBD2. The V gene's germline CDR1 is DFQATT and CDR2 SNEGSKA (reference sequence). The trim removed 5 bases at V and 0 bases at J, leaving 4 bases unmatched. The CDR3 contains 16 residues. Written as DNA, the CDR3 is TGCAGTGCTCGACTAGCGGGGGGGTCTAGCACAGATACGCAGTATTTT. This gives the protein CSARLAGGSSTDTQYF.

This clonotype was counted at least ten times. The CDR3 protein is CASRQGKISNEQFF. CDR3 bases: TGTGCCAGCAGACAGGGGAAGATTTCCAATGAGCAGTTCTTC. The chain combines TRBV2 with TRBJ2-1, with TRBD1 matching over 7 bases. This CDR3 has 14 amino acids. Germline CDR1 SNHLY, CDR2 FYNNEI. J was trimmed by 6 bases and V by 6 bases; bases with no gene match: 8.

This clonotype was found many times. Being one base from a much bigger clone, this may be a read error. The chain has TRBV5-1 and TRBJ2-1; D may be TRBD1 or TRBD2 (6 bases each). Germline-derived CDR1 and CDR2 are SGHRS and YFSETQ. V was trimmed by 2 bases and J by 2 bases, leaving 11 bases between them. This CDR3 contains 15 residues. The CDR3 is CASSFRGRAYNEQFF. The CDR3 nucleotides are TGCGCCAGCAGCTTTCGGGGGCGTGCCTACAATGAGCAGTTCTTC.

This clonotype has more than one count but fewer than ten. One base away lies a much larger clone, so this may be a sequencing read error. The CDR3 loop is CASGGTVQETRYF. As DNA, the CDR3 is TGTGCCAGCGGAGGGACGGTCCAAGAGACCCGGTACTTC. The genes are TRBV12-3 or TRBV12-4 and TRBJ2-5; D possibly corresponds to TRBD2 (6 bases). This CDR3 spans 13 amino acids.

This clonotype was seen at least ten times. This chain uses TRBV5-6 with TRBJ1-2, with 7 nucleotides matching TRBD1. Germline V gene lookup returns CDR1 SGHDT and CDR2 YYEEEE. The CDR3 extends over 14 amino acids. J lost 4 bases, V lost 3 bases, and 6 bases had no gene match. Here the CDR3 DNA reads TGTGCCAGCAGCTCAGGACAGGCCCCCTATGGCTACACCTTC. Protein: CASSSGQAPYGYTF.

This clonotype occurred many times. The chain joins TRBV27 to TRBJ1-2; TRBD1 is a possible D gene (6 bases). Per the germline V gene, CDR1 is MNHEY and CDR2 is SMNVEV (reference sequence). V was cut by 2 bases and J by 4 bases, with 11 bases left in between. This CDR3 region has 14 residues. The CDR3 loop is CASSLGRGAYGYTF. CDR3 sequence (DNA): TGTGCCAGCAGTTTAGGCAGGGGCGCCTATGGCTACACCTTC.

A few counts support this clonotype. The J gene is TRBJ2-2, the V gene TRBV24-1, with D perhaps matching TRBD1 (6 bases). Trimming removed 3 bases at V and 6 bases at J, with 10 bases between. CDR3 size: 14 residues. The V gene's germline CDR1 is KGHDR and CDR2 SFDVKD. DNA of the CDR3: TGTGCCACCAGTGATACTACAGGGTCCGGGGAGCTGTTTTTT. Its translation: CATSDTTGSGELFF.

This clonotype was observed many times. The gene calls are TRBV12-3 or TRBV12-4 and TRBJ1-5; tentative D call: TRBD1 (5 bases). The length of the CDR3 is 14 residues. Trimming cost V 3 bases and J 7 bases, with 13 bases left between them. The CDR3 DNA reads as TGTGCCAGCAGTTTTGGGCAGGGACGGCAGCCCCAGCATTTT. As protein: CASSFGQGRQPQHF.

This clonotype was counted many times. J is TRBJ2-7 and V is TRBV25-1; D is possibly TRBD1 or TRBD2 (7 bases each). This CDR3 is built from 16 residues. Looked up from germline, CDR1 is MGHDK and CDR2 is SYGVNS. V lost 1 base to trimming and J lost 0 bases, with 13 bases between them. The CDR3 sequence is CASSESGGGISYEQYF. The CDR3, as DNA: TGTGCCAGCAGTGAATCAGGGGGGGGAATCTCCTACGAGCAGTACTTC.